The T cell receptor beta chain under discussion was sequenced for a study of T cell repertoires in cytomegalovirus infection. On the study more broadly: Recently identified HLA-C-restricted CMV epitopes were used, and well-studied HLA-B-restricted CMV epitopes were used as well. Public TCR beta signatures indicated both CMV infection and matching HLA type.

Notes on the study in general: There were HLA-C-restricted CMV-specific TCR beta clonotypes dominating the ex vivo response. People with CMV and the relevant HLA were identified by cumulative public TCR beta family frequency.

This clonotype was detected many times. Its antigen is still unknown. Per the germline V gene, CDR1 is ENHRY and CDR2 is SYGVKD. Trimming removed 2 bases at V and 3 bases at J, with 14 bases between. The CDR3 consists of 15 residues. TCRdb processed the reads anew with MiXCR; each CDR3 protein has one entry. Among approximately 990,000 distinct CDR3 sequences listed, 25% to 40% were seen once. This chain links TRBV10-3 with TRBJ2-7; D unclear. This receptor was identified in a human donor in good health (CMV status not recorded). Some clones in this sample may be carry-over from other donors' samples. The source was cultured CD8+ T cells from PBMCs, collected from culture after CMV antigen stimulation. The CDR3 DNA reads TGTGCCATCAGTGAGACCTTGGAAGGCCTCTACGAGCAGTACGTC. Encoded protein: CAISETLEGLYEQYV.